This T cell receptor beta chain was profiled in a study of radiation and T cells in renal cell carcinoma. Findings and limits, study-wide: Baseline intratumoral clonotype presence is unknown without pretreatment biopsies.

The CDR3 covers 15 residues. V was clipped by 6 bases and J by 5 bases; unmatched bases: 5. Germline CDR1 SNHLY, CDR2 FYNNEI. This sample's time point: baseline pretreatment blood. Treatment in this sample: 15 Gy SBRT to primary tumor, nephrectomy 4 weeks later. After SBRT, blood was collected at 2 and 4 weeks, plus baseline. Data came from immunoSEQ multiplex PCR; TCRdb stores just in-frame clones and leaves some out. Of about 140,000 clones in the sample, roughly 80% are singletons; the top ten hold around a quarter. Concerning this clone itself: Its antigen remains unknown.

The sequence came from a woman between 45 and 65 years old with renal cell carcinoma. Sequenced material: blood, taken from a patient whose treatment included radiotherapy and nephrectomy. The chain recombines TRBV2 with TRBJ2-2; 11 nucleotides agree with TRBD1. The chain's CDR3 is CASRAGTGGTGELFF. For the CDR3, the DNA is TGTGCCAGCAGAGCCGGGACAGGGGGGACCGGGGAGCTGTTTTTT.